This TCR beta chain was recorded in a study of CD8 T cells in ankylosing spondylitis. MiXCR was run by TCRdb on the 5' RACE reads, yielding one entry per CDR3 protein. The sample lists fewer than 500,000 distinct CDR3 sequences, approximately 20% occurring once. Notes on the study in general: One TCR beta motif, made up of eight highly homologous variants, appeared characteristic of ankylosing spondylitis blood.

There are 17 residues in the CDR3. Trimming took 5 bases from V and 4 from J; bases not matched to a gene: 12. As regards this clonotype: The antigen remains undetermined.

This TCR derives from a male donor with ankylosing spondylitis. Sequencing was carried out using blood, either unsorted or a sorted T cell fraction (not recorded which). The chain joins TRBV12-3 or TRBV12-4 to TRBJ2-2, with 8 bases that match TRBD1. CDR3 sequence (DNA): TGTGCCAGCAGTGGACAGGGTGGGGGCCCGGGCACCGGGGAGCTGTTTTTT. Its protein product is CASSGQGGGPGTGELFF.